One and the same sample provided the 22 T cell receptor beta chains below, sequenced in a study of OX40 agonist ivuxolimab in advanced cancers. Method: immunoSEQ multiplex PCR; TCRdb's copy keeps in-frame clones and lacks some. The sample includes tens of thousands of clones, roughly 80% seen only once; the top ten take about 9.4%. This specimen consisted of CD4+ or CD8+ T cells sorted from blood, obtained in a trial of the OX40 agonist ivuxolimab. Source of these receptors: an adult with an advanced solid tumor such as melanoma, head and neck, liver or kidney cancer.

The rearrangement uses TRBV19 and TRBJ2-7, with D perhaps being TRBD1 or TRBD2 (6 bases each). V was shortened by 10 bases and J by 7 bases, with 23 bases between the two germline ends. CDR1 is LNHDA, CDR2 SQIVND, per germline (reference sequence). This CDR3 is 14 amino acids long. In nucleotides, the CDR3 is TGTGCCACCGGGGGCGGCGGGGCTTGGGCGGAGCAGTACTTC. Encoded protein: CATGGGGAWAEQYF.

V is TRBV6-4 and J is TRBJ2-3, with 8 bases fitting TRBD1. From germline, CDR1 is MRHNA and CDR2 SNTAGT. The CDR3 length is 15 residues. V lost 6 bases and J lost 4; bases outside the gene matches: 9. This CDR3 reads CASSYTGTGSDTQYF. CDR3 nucleotide sequence: TGTGCCAGCAGCTACACCGGGACAGGCTCAGATACGCAGTATTTT.

The chain combines TRBV19 with TRBJ2-3; D uncertain. CDR3 length: 14 residues. V was shortened by 5 bases and J by 0 bases, with 9 bases between the two germline ends. Germline V gene data show CDR1 as LNHDA and CDR2 as SQIVND (reference sequence). CDR3 nucleotides: TGTGCCAGTAGTCTCGGACCGAGCACAGATACGCAGTATTTT. Translated: CASSLGPSTDTQYF.

The chain links TRBV2 to TRBJ2-2, with TRBD2 identical over 9 bases. Per the germline V gene, CDR1 is SNHLY and CDR2 is FYNNEI. The J segment lost 1 base and the V segment lost 8 bases, leaving 11 bases of the junction unmatched. This CDR3 is built from 17 residues. The CDR3 sequence: CASGWPGGRVNTGELFF. CDR3 nucleotide sequence: TGTGCCAGCGGTTGGCCGGGCGGGAGGGTGAACACCGGGGAGCTGTTTTTT.

This chain uses TRBV4-1 with TRBJ2-7, with 8 nucleotides matching TRBD1. The CDR3 runs 13 residues. Germline V lookup: CDR1 MGHRA, CDR2 YSYEKL. J lost 6 bases, V lost 4 bases, and 5 bases had no gene match. CDR3 coding DNA: TGCGCCAGCAGCCCACAGGGGGAAGGCGAGCAGTACTTC. It codes for CASSPQGEGEQYF.

This clone was detected only a few times. CDR3 bases: TGTGCCAGTAGTAGACAGGGGGCGGCGAATAGTCAGCCCCAGCATTTT. Protein sequence: CASSRQGAANSQPQHF. This chain connects TRBV19 to TRBJ1-5; 10 bases map to TRBD1. The CDR3 covers 16 residues. Germline V CDR1 and CDR2: LNHDA, SQIVND (reference sequence). V lost 4 bases, J lost 6 bases, and 9 bases stayed unmatched. Full variable domain (missing parts from reference TRBV19 and TRBJ1-5): DGGITQSPKYLFRKEGQNVTLSCEQNLNHDAMYWYRQDPGQGLRLIYYSQIVNDFQKGDIAEGYSVSREKKESFPLTVTSAQKNPTAFYLCASSRQGAANSQPQHFGDGTRLSIL.

The chain links TRBV2 to TRBJ2-3, with 10 bases identical to TRBD2. This CDR3 comprises 15 residues. Germline V CDR1 and CDR2: SNHLY, FYNNEI. V lost 6 bases to trimming and J lost 2 bases; unmatched junction nucleotides: 5. The CDR3 protein is CASSLTSGHTDTQYF. CDR3 nucleotide sequence: TGTGCCAGCAGCTTGACTAGCGGGCACACAGATACGCAGTATTTT. Variable domain in full (rest from reference TRBV2 and TRBJ2-3): EPEVTQTPSHQVTQMGQEVILRCVPISNHLYFYWYRQILGQKVEFLVSFYNNEISEKSEIFDDQFSVERPDGSNFTLKIRSTKLEDSAMYFCASSLTSGHTDTQYFGPGTRLTVL.

V and J are TRBV4-2 and TRBJ2-7; 9 bases align to TRBD2. CDR3 length: 15 residues. Per germline, CDR1 LGHNA and CDR2 YNFKEQ. After removal of 1 base from V and 2 bases from J, the junction contained 3 bases not matched to a gene. Here the CDR3 DNA reads TGTGCCAGCAGCCAAGGACTAGCGGAACCCTACGAGCAGTACTTC. Amino acid sequence: CASSQGLAEPYEQYF.

The chain joins TRBV19 to TRBJ2-6; tentatively, D is TRBD1 (5 bases). This CDR3 has 17 amino acids. V dropped 6 bases and J dropped 2 bases, with 17 bases sitting between them. Looked up from germline, CDR1 is LNHDA and CDR2 is SQIVND (reference sequence). Here the CDR3 reads CASRDRLYGPGANVLTF. The CDR3 nucleotides are TGTGCCAGTAGAGACAGACTTTACGGGCCTGGGGCCAACGTCCTGACTTTC.

This sequence joins TRBV4-2 and TRBJ2-2, with D tentatively TRBD1 (6 bases). The germline V and J ends were trimmed by 0 bases and 1 base, with 9 bases remaining between them. Germline V gene data show CDR1 as LGHNA and CDR2 as YNFKEQ. There are 16 residues in the CDR3. The CDR3 DNA follows: TGTGCCAGCAGCCAAGACAGGGGAAAGAACACCGGGGAGCTGTTTTTT. Translation gives CASSQDRGKNTGELFF.

The V and J genes are TRBV5-1 and TRBJ1-2, with 7 bases fitting TRBD1. This CDR3 has 12 amino acids. CDR1 SGHRS and CDR2 YFSETQ come from the germline V gene. Trimming removed 3 bases from V and 6 bases from J; junction bases left unmatched: 2. CDR3 region: CASSYDRDGYTF. CDR3 bases: TGCGCCAGCAGCTACGACAGGGATGGCTACACCTTC.

This clone was seen only once. The rearrangement joins TRBV9 to TRBJ2-7; 13 bases match TRBD2. The CDR3 loop spans 17 amino acids. The germline gives CDR1 SGDLS, CDR2 YYNGEE. The V gene end was trimmed by 0 bases and the J gene end by 3 bases; junction bases not matched to a gene: 6. CDR3 sequence (DNA): TGTGCCAGCAGCGTAGGTTTAGGACTAGCGGGAGTCTACGAGCAGTACTTC. Amino acid sequence: CASSVGLGLAGVYEQYF.

This chain connects TRBV2 to TRBJ2-1, with D possibly being TRBD2 (5 bases). Germline V lookup: CDR1 SNHLY, CDR2 FYNNEI. The CDR3 contains 16 residues. V was shortened by 2 bases and J by 4 bases, with 15 bases between the two germline ends. In DNA, the CDR3 is TGTGCCAGCAGTGAATCGTGGACTTTAGGGTACAATGAGCAGTTCTTC. Translating gives CASSESWTLGYNEQFF.

The chain links TRBV7-3 to TRBJ2-7; TRBD1 aligns across 12 bases. The J segment lost 0 bases and the V segment lost 5 bases, leaving 2 bases of the junction unmatched. The germline gives CDR1 SGHTA, CDR2 FQGTGA. The CDR3 extends over 15 amino acids. This chain's CDR3 is CASSPGQGASYEQYF. The CDR3 region has the DNA TGTGCCAGCAGCCCGGGACAGGGGGCCTCCTACGAGCAGTACTTC.

The rearrangement joins TRBV23-1 to TRBJ2-7; D remains unclear. TRBV23-1 is placed among ORFs of uncertain function. This CDR3 region has 15 residues. V lost 7 bases and J 3 bases, leaving 19 bases between the germline ends. DNA of the CDR3: TGCGCCAGCACTAAGTATGTCGCAGGTCTCTACGAGCAGTACTTC. It yields the protein CASTKYVAGLYEQYF.

This clone was counted only a few times. The CDR3 protein is CARSPGGTSGYEQYF. CDR3 DNA sequence: TGTGCCAGAAGCCCGGGTGGGACTAGCGGATACGAGCAGTACTTC. The chain carries TRBV5-3 and TRBJ2-7, with 11 bases lining up with TRBD2. TRBV5-3 is given ORF status, its function remaining uncertain. Unmatched junction bases numbered 7, after V lost 4 bases and J lost 4 bases. The CDR3 runs 15 residues.

The V gene is TRBV29-1, the J gene TRBJ1-1; no reliable D call. Between the trimmed V and J ends, which lost 2 bases and 11 bases, there was a span of 21 bases. CDR1 and CDR2 (germline): SQVTM, ANQGSEA. The CDR3 is made up of 14 amino acids. The CDR3 DNA sequence: TGCAGCGTTGAACCCCCTGGAAGGCTCGGGGAGGCTTTCTTT. The encoded protein is CSVEPPGRLGEAFF.

The chain is built from TRBV7-3 and TRBJ2-7; the D gene is possibly TRBD2 (6 bases). V was cut by 2 bases and J by 2 bases, with 13 bases left in between. This CDR3 spans 15 amino acids. Germline V gene data show CDR1 as SGHTA and CDR2 as FQGTGA. CDR3 bases: TGTGCCAGCAGCTTAGGGCTAGCGTCAACCTACGAGCAGTACTTC. As protein: CASSLGLASTYEQYF.

The V and J genes are TRBV11-2 and TRBJ2-1; 9 positions agree with TRBD1. This CDR3 contains 18 residues. Trimming took 1 base from V and 1 from J; bases not matched to a gene: 8. Germline V gene data show CDR1 as SGHAT and CDR2 as FQNNGV. Here the CDR3 reads CASSLGLGTGKSYNEQFF. Written as DNA, the CDR3 is TGTGCCAGCAGCTTAGGCTTGGGGACAGGGAAATCCTACAATGAGCAGTTCTTC.

The genes are TRBV7-7 and TRBJ2-5; D gene uncertain. Trimming removed 4 bases from V and 3 bases from J, with 15 bases in between. The CDR3 is made up of 15 amino acids. CDR1 and CDR2 from the germline V gene are SSHAT and FNYEAQ (reference sequence). The CDR3 is CASSSGRQWEETQYF. The CDR3 DNA reads TGTGCCAGCAGCTCCGGAAGGCAGTGGGAAGAGACCCAGTACTTC.

The chain carries TRBV5-1 and TRBJ2-3; D gene uncertain. Per the germline V gene, CDR1 is SGHRS and CDR2 is YFSETQ. The CDR3 is made up of 14 amino acids. Deletions cut 2 bases from V and 5 bases from J, with 12 bases between. In nucleotides, the CDR3 is TGCGCCAGCAGCTTCTCCCAAGGAGAAGATACGCAGTATTTT. Amino acid sequence: CASSFSQGEDTQYF.

The gene calls are TRBV27 and TRBJ2-7, with D perhaps TRBD1 (6 bases). V gave up 4 bases and J gave up 0 bases, with 10 bases separating them. Germline CDR1 and CDR2: MNHEY and SMNVEV (reference sequence). The CDR3 runs 14 residues. The CDR3 protein is CASSYTGSSYEQYF. The CDR3 DNA reads TGTGCCAGCAGTTATACAGGGAGCTCCTACGAGCAGTACTTC.